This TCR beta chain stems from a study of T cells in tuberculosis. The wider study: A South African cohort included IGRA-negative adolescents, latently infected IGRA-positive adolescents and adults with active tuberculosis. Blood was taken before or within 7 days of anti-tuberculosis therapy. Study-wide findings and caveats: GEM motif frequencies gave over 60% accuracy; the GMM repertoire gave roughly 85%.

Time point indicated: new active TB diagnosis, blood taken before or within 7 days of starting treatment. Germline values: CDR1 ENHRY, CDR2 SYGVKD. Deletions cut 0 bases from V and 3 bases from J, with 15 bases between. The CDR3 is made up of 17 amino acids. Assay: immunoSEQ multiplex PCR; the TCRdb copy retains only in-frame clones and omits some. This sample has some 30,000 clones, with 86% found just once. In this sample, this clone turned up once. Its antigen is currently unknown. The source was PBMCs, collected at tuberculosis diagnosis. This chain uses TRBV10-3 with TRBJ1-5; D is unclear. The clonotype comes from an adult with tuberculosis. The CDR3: CAISESLTKLTNQPQHF. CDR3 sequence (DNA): TGTGCCATCAGTGAGTCGCTGACTAAACTAACCAATCAGCCCCAGCATTTT.